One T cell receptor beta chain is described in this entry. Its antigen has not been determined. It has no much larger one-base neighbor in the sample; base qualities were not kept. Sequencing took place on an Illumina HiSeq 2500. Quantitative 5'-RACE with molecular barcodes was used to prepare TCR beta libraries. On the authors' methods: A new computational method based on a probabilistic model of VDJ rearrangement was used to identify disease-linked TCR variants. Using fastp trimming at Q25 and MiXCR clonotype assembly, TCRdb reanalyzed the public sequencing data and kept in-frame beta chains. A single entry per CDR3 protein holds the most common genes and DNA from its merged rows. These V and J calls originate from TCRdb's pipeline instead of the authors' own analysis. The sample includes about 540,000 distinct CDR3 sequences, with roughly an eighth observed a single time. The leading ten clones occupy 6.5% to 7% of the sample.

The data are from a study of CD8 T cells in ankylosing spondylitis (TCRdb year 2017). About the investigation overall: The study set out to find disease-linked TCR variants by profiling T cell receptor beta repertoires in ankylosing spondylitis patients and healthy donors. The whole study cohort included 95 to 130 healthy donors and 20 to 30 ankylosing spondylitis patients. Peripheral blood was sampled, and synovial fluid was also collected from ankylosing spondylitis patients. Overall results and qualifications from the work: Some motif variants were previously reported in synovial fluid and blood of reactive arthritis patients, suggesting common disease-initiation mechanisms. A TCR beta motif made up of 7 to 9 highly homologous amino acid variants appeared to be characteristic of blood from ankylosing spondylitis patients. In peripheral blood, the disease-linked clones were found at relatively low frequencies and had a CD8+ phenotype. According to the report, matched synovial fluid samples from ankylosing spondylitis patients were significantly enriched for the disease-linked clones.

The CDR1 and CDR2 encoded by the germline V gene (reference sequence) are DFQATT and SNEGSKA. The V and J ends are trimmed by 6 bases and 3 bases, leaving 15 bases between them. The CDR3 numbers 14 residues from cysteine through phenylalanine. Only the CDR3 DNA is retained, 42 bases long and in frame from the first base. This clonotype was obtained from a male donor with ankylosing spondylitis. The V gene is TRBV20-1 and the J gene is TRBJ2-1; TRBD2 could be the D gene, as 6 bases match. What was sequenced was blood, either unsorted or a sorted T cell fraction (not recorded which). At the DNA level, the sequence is TGCAGTGCACCTACTAGCTGGAGCTACAATGAGCAGTTCTTC. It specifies CSAPTSWSYNEQFF.